Listed below are T cell receptor beta chains from one sample, sequenced in a study of human T cells and chemical hapten exposure. Each CDR3 protein is one row after TCRdb ran MiXCR on the RACE reads. The table lists roughly 380,000 distinct CDR3 sequences, over 6% of them singletons. The specimen was whole blood, collected in connection with sensitization to the hapten diphenylcyclopropenone (DPC). The receptors here all came from a woman between 18 and 29 years old with alopecia areata. Some clones in this sample may be carry-over from other donors' samples. The CDR3 runs from the conserved cysteine through the conserved F or W. A D gene is named only where the DNA matches it firmly. Rows give clone size only sometimes, using once, few, many, or a class for an expanded clone.

TGTGCCAGCAGTTTCTGGGGGGAGGGTCAGCCCCAGCATTTT	CASSFWGEGQPQHF	many	TRBV28	.	TRBJ1-5
TGTGCCAGCAGTTTACGGGGGGCAGGGAACATTCAGTACTTC	CASSLRGAGNIQYF	few	TRBV27	.	TRBJ2-4
TGTGCCAGCAGCCAAGCCAGGTCGGGGACAGGGGTTGAAAAACTGTTTTTT	CASSQARSGTGVEKLFF	few	TRBV3-1	TRBD1	TRBJ1-4
TGTGCCAGCAGTTTAGGCGTCCTCTACGAGCAGTACTTC	CASSLGVLYEQYF	.	TRBV12-3/TRBV12-4	.	TRBJ2-7
TGTGCCAGCAGTGAAAGGCTTCTAGCGGGGGGGCCAAGAGATACGCAGTATTTT	CASSERLLAGGPRDTQYF	.	TRBV2	TRBD2	TRBJ2-3
TGCGCCAGCAGCCAAGATTTAAGTGGACTAGCGGACAATAATGAGCAGTTCTTC	CASSQDLSGLADNNEQFF	few	TRBV4-3	TRBD2	TRBJ2-1
TGTGCCAGCAGTTATGCCTGGTTGGATGGTAACTATGGCTACACCTTC	CASSYAWLDGNYGYTF	many	TRBV6-5	.	TRBJ1-2
TGTGCCAGCAGCGGAGAGCGCGGCGAGTATAGCAATCAGCCCCAGCATTTT	CASSGERGEYSNQPQHF	many	TRBV4-2	.	TRBJ1-5
TGTGCCAGCTCACCAAACGGAGGAAACACTGAAGCTTTCTTT	CASSPNGGNTEAFF	.	TRBV18	.	TRBJ1-1
TGTGCCAGCAGCTCTAGCGGGGGGGCGAATCCCCAGTACTTC	CASSSSGGANPQYF	.	TRBV3-1	TRBD2	TRBJ2-5
TGTGCCAGCAGTTCTCCGGGACTAGCGGGGCCTTATTCCTACACAGATACGCAGTATTTT	CASSSPGLAGPYSYTDTQYF	.	TRBV27	TRBD2	TRBJ2-3
TGCAGCGTTGAAGAGAGGACAGGGGTAAACGAGCAGTACTTC	CSVEERTGVNEQYF	many	TRBV29-1	TRBD1	TRBJ2-7
TGCAGCGTTGTCCCTCCACGACAGGTTCAAGAGACCCAGTACTTC	CSVVPPRQVQETQYF	.	TRBV29-1	.	TRBJ2-5
TGTGCCAGCAGCAAATACAGGGACAGCAATCAGCCCCAGCATTTT	CASSKYRDSNQPQHF	.	TRBV7-2	.	TRBJ1-5
TGTGCCAGCAGTTACATCCCGAACGAGCAGTACTTC	CASSYIPNEQYF	once	TRBV6-2/TRBV6-3	.	TRBJ2-7
TGTGCCAGCAGCCCCGGGACAGGGAAGGAGCAGTACTTC	CASSPGTGKEQYF	.	TRBV7-3	TRBD1	TRBJ2-7
TGTGCCAGCAGTGCTACCTCCACCTACAATGAGCAGTTCTTC	CASSATSTYNEQFF	few	TRBV6-5	.	TRBJ2-1
TGTGCCAGCAGTTTATCAGAAGGGGACAGGGGAATACGAAACTATGGCTACACCTTC	CASSLSEGDRGIRNYGYTF	.	TRBV27	TRBD1	TRBJ1-2
TGCAGTGCTAAGCCGACAGATACGCAGTATTTT	CSAKPTDTQYF	many	TRBV20-1	.	TRBJ2-3
TGTGCCAGCAGCTTCTTGGAGGGGCGATACGAAGCTTTCTTT	CASSFLEGRYEAFF	.	TRBV5-4	.	TRBJ1-1
TGTGCCAGCAGCTTATCCGGACGCTCCCCTACTAACTATGGCTACACCTTC	CASSLSGRSPTNYGYTF	many	TRBV11-2	.	TRBJ1-2
TGTGCCACCAGAGGAGCCACAAACAATGAGCAGTTCTTC	CATRGATNNEQFF	few	TRBV24-1	.	TRBJ2-1
TGTGCCAGCGCGACACCCCTCCACTTT	CASATPLHF	.	TRBV6-1	.	TRBJ1-6
TGTGCCAGCAGTGAGCAGGGGGCCAATGAAAAACTGTTTTTT	CASSEQGANEKLFF	few	TRBV2	TRBD1	TRBJ1-4
TGTGCCAGCAGCCCGGAGGACGAAATTGGGGCCAACGTCCTGACTTTC	CASSPEDEIGANVLTF	many	TRBV7-3	.	TRBJ2-6
TGCGCCAGCAGCCAAGGCCTACGACAGGGGATGAACAATCAGCCCCAGCATTTT	CASSQGLRQGMNNQPQHF	many	TRBV4-1	TRBD1	TRBJ1-5
TGTGCCAGCAGTGGAAGCGGGGGGCGCAGAGATACGCAGTATTTT	CASSGSGGRRDTQYF	many	TRBV6-4	TRBD2	TRBJ2-3
TGTGCCAGCTCACTAACCGGGACAGGGTCTTCTTTCTATGGCTACACCTTC	CASSLTGTGSSFYGYTF	many	TRBV18	TRBD1	TRBJ1-2
TGTGCCAGCAGTTACGGGAGAGAGCCCCAGCATTTT	CASSYGREPQHF	many	TRBV6-2/TRBV6-3	.	TRBJ1-5
TGCGCCAGCAGCTTGGGAGCGGGGGGGCTCTACGAGCAGTACTTC	CASSLGAGGLYEQYF	many	TRBV5-1	TRBD2	TRBJ2-7
TGTGCCAGCAGATCAAACAGGGAGGCCTCTGGAAACACCATATATTTT	CASRSNREASGNTIYF	many	TRBV12-3/TRBV12-4	.	TRBJ1-3
TGTGCCAGCAGCTTCGCCGGGGGCTACGAGCAGTACTTC	CASSFAGGYEQYF	few	TRBV7-9	.	TRBJ2-7
TGTGCCAGCAGTTACTCGGACGGTGGCACCGGGGAGCTGTTTTTT	CASSYSDGGTGELFF	few	TRBV6-2/TRBV6-3	.	TRBJ2-2
TGCAGTGCGCAACAGGGTCTTGGCTACACCTTC	CSAQQGLGYTF	many	TRBV20-1	.	TRBJ1-2
TGCAGTGCTAGCCGGACTTTCCGGAACACTGAAGCTTTCTTT	CSASRTFRNTEAFF	many	TRBV20-1	.	TRBJ1-1
TGCGCCAGCAGCCAAGAAGGCGCGAGGGACACTGAAGCTTTCTTT	CASSQEGARDTEAFF	many	TRBV4-3	.	TRBJ1-1
TGTGCCAGCAGCTTATCTAGGCGTGCGGGGACAGCGGGAAAACTGTTTTTT	CASSLSRRAGTAGKLFF	many	TRBV7-2	TRBD1	TRBJ1-4
TGTGCCAGCAGTGAAGTGGGCAGCTCCTACGAGCAGTACTTC	CASSEVGSSYEQYF	.	TRBV6-1	.	TRBJ2-7
TGTGCCAGCAGTGTTGGGCACGGCAGCCCCCAGCATTTT	CASSVGHGSPQHF	many	TRBV6-4	.	TRBJ1-5
TGTGCCAGCAGCTTGAGGACAGGGGGCTCGGATACGCAGTATTTT	CASSLRTGGSDTQYF	.	TRBV7-6	TRBD1	TRBJ2-3
TGCAGCGTTGAAAAACAGGGGGACCCCTACGAGCAGTACTTC	CSVEKQGDPYEQYF	many	TRBV29-1	TRBD1	TRBJ2-7
TGTGCCAGCAGCTCCTGGACTCCTTCTACAGATACGCAGTATTTT	CASSSWTPSTDTQYF	.	TRBV7-9	.	TRBJ2-3
TGTGCCAGCACCCTGTGGGTGAACACCGGGGAGCTGTTTTTT	CASTLWVNTGELFF	many	TRBV12-3/TRBV12-4	.	TRBJ2-2
TGTGCCAGCAGCAGTAGCGGGGCGAAAGAGACCCAGTACTTC	CASSSSGAKETQYF	few	TRBV7-2	TRBD2	TRBJ2-5
TGTGCCAGCAGCCAAGAGGGTCGGCCCCTCCACTTT	CASSQEGRPLHF	few	TRBV4-2	.	TRBJ1-6
TGTGCCAGCAGCCAGGGAGGCAATCAGCCCCAGCATTTT	CASSQGGNQPQHF	many	TRBV3-1	.	TRBJ1-5
TGTGCCAGCAGCTTCGAATTGGGACAGGGGGCAGGGGGCGGATCACCCCTCCACTTT	CASSFELGQGAGGGSPLHF	few	TRBV9	TRBD1	TRBJ1-6
TGCAGTGCTAGAGATCGCCGGGGGAGCACAGATACGCAGTATTTT	CSARDRRGSTDTQYF	.	TRBV20-1	.	TRBJ2-3
TGTGCCAGCAGCTTGGGCTCTCCCGATGATGCTGGCTACACCTTC	CASSLGSPDDAGYTF	few	TRBV5-4	.	TRBJ1-2
.	CASSLKWGEGIF	.	TRBV28	.	TRBJ1-5
TGTGCCAGCAGCCGGACGACAGGGGCAATTTCAGATACGCAGTATTTT	CASSRTTGAISDTQYF	many	TRBV11-2	TRBD1	TRBJ2-3
TGTGCCAGCAGAAAAGACAGAGAGACATTCTACGAGCAGTACTTC	CASRKDRETFYEQYF	.	TRBV6-5	.	TRBJ2-7